The TCR beta chain under discussion was sequenced for a study of blood T cell repertoires in COVID-19. Data came from immunoSEQ multiplex PCR; TCRdb stores just in-frame clones and leaves some out. The repertoire holds roughly 350,000 clones, with 90% to 95% as singletons. Germline-derived CDR1 and CDR2 are SNHLY and FYNNEI. This CDR3 contains 19 residues. V was pared by 0 bases and J by 0 bases, with 15 bases between. The table lists this clone with a count of one. The TCR originated in a woman in her late teens or twenties who had recovered from COVID-19. V usage is TRBV2 and J usage is TRBJ1-6; a weak D match, TRBD1 (6 bases). The sample comprised peripheral blood. The CDR3 nucleotides are TGTGCCAGCAGTGAAGCTAGGGGGGGCATTAGCTCCTATAATTCACCCCTCCACTTT. This sequence encodes CASSEARGGISSYNSPLHF.